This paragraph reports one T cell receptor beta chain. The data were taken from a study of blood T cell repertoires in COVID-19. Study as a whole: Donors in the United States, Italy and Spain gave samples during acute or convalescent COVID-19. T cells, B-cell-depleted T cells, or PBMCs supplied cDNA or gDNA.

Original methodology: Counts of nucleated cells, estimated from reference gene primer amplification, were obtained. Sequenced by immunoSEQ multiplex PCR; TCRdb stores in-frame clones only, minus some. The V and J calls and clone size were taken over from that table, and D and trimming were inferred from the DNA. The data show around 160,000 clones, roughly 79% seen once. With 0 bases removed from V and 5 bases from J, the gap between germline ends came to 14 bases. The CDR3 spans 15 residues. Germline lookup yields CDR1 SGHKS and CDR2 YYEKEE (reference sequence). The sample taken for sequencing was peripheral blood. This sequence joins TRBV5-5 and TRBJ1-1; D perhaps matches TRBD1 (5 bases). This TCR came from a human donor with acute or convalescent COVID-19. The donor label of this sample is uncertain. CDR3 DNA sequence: TGTGCCAGCAGCTTGGCGGGGGGATGGAGAACTGAAGCTTTCTTT. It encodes CASSLAGGWRTEAFF. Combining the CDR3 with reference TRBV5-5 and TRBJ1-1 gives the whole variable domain DAGVTQSPTHLIKTRGQQVTLRCSPISGHKSVSWYQQVLGQGPQFIFQYYEKEERGRGNFPDRFSARQFPNYSSELNVNALLLGDSALYLCASSLAGGWRTEAFFGQGTRLTVV.